The 30 T cell receptor beta chains below all came from one sample that was sequenced in a study of cytomegalovirus exposure and HLA in healthy donors. Primers: 60 Vbeta forward and 13 Jbeta reverse. The repertoire was sequenced with immunoSEQ multiplex PCR; TCRdb's copy has only in-frame clones and lacks some. This table has some 190,000 clones, under 85% appearing once. Source material: PBMCs. These receptors came from a woman younger than 30 in good health and CMV-seronegative.

The chain uses TRBV5-1 and TRBJ2-7; 13 nucleotides match TRBD2. Germline CDR1 reads SGHRS; CDR2 reads YFSETQ. Losses at the gene ends were 4 bases for V and 0 bases for J; bases not matched to a gene: 7. This CDR3 comprises 17 residues. The CDR3 is CASSATSGRASSYEQYF. The CDR3 DNA is TGCGCCAGCAGCGCAACTAGCGGGAGGGCCAGCTCCTACGAGCAGTACTTC.

This rearrangement joins TRBV29-1 to TRBJ2-2; TRBD2 might be the D (6 bases). Trimming removed 5 bases from V and 3 bases from J, with 13 bases in between. Germline V gives CDR1 SQVTM, CDR2 ANQGSEA. The CDR3 length is 14 residues. The CDR3 loop reads CSVQGTSYTGELFF. CDR3 bases: TGCAGCGTTCAAGGGACTTCCTACACCGGGGAGCTGTTTTTT.

The rearrangement uses TRBV2 and TRBJ2-7, with 9 positions matching TRBD1. CDR1 is SNHLY, CDR2 FYNNEI, per germline. The V gene end was trimmed by 4 bases and the J gene end by 5 bases; junction bases not matched to a gene: 6. This CDR3 has 14 residues. Written as DNA, the CDR3 is TGTGCCAGCAGTGCCGACAGGGGGACCCACGAGCAGTACTTC. It codes for CASSADRGTHEQYF.

This clone showed up just once. The rearrangement uses TRBV5-6 and TRBJ1-2, with a possible D match to TRBD1 (6 bases). Looked up from germline, CDR1 is SGHDT and CDR2 is YYEEEE. The length of the CDR3 is 14 residues. V was shortened by 2 bases and J by 5 bases, with 13 bases between the two germline ends. CDR3 nucleotide sequence: TGTGCCAGCAGCTTAAACAGGGTTTCGTATGGCTACACCTTC. It yields the protein CASSLNRVSYGYTF.

The chain has TRBV28 and TRBJ1-5; 9 bases line up with TRBD1. The CDR3 is made up of 18 amino acids. CDR1 is MDHEN and CDR2 is SYDVKM in the germline V gene. Unmatched junction bases numbered 13, after V lost 5 bases and J lost 2 bases. CDR3 sequence: CASSLRRGQGFGNQPQHF. For the CDR3, the DNA is TGTGCCAGCAGTCTCCGTAGGGGACAGGGTTTCGGCAATCAGCCCCAGCATTTT.

The chain couples TRBV7-3 to TRBJ2-3; 8 bases are a match to TRBD2. The germline CDR1 and CDR2 sequences are SGHTA and FQGTGA. This CDR3 region has 15 residues. V lost 6 bases to trimming and J lost 1 base; unmatched junction nucleotides: 6. The CDR3, as DNA: TGTGCCAGCAGGTCCACAGCGGGGGGCACAGATACGCAGTATTTT. Translation gives CASRSTAGGTDTQYF.

This chain uses TRBV19 with TRBJ1-5; 9 bases agree with TRBD1. With 5 bases clipped from V and 7 bases from J, the junction kept 9 bases outside the gene matches. The CDR3 sequence is 15 residues long. The germline V gene encodes CDR1 LNHDA and CDR2 SQIVND (reference sequence). CDR3: CASSVRTGAEQPQHF. CDR3 nucleotide sequence: TGTGCCAGTAGTGTCCGGACAGGGGCAGAACAGCCCCAGCATTTT.

This chain joins TRBV28 and TRBJ1-5; D might be TRBD1 (6 bases). The CDR3 is 14 amino acids. CDR1 and CDR2 (germline): MDHEN, SYDVKM. Deletions cut 2 bases from V and 7 bases from J, with 12 bases between. This CDR3 reads CASSLGSGVQPQHF. DNA for the CDR3: TGTGCCAGCAGTTTAGGGTCAGGGGTACAGCCCCAGCATTTT. The full variable domain, its missing parts supplied by reference TRBV28 and TRBJ1-5, is DVKVTQSSRYLVKRTGEKVFLECVQDMDHENMFWYRQDPGLGLRLIYFSYDVKMKEKGDIPEGYSVSREKKERFSLILESASTNQTSMYLCASSLGSGVQPQHFGDGTRLSIL.

V usage is TRBV28 and J usage is TRBJ1-1; 8 bases fit TRBD1. CDR1 and CDR2 (germline): MDHEN, SYDVKM. V lost 1 base, J lost 0 bases, and 1 base stayed unmatched. CDR3 length: 15 amino acids. The CDR3 is CASSLSGQVNTEAFF. In DNA form, the CDR3 reads TGTGCCAGCAGTTTATCGGGACAGGTGAACACTGAAGCTTTCTTT. Combining the CDR3 with reference TRBV28 and TRBJ1-1 gives the whole variable domain DVKVTQSSRYLVKRTGEKVFLECVQDMDHENMFWYRQDPGLGLRLIYFSYDVKMKEKGDIPEGYSVSREKKERFSLILESASTNQTSMYLCASSLSGQVNTEAFFGQGTRLTVV.

This sequence joins TRBV7-8 and TRBJ1-2, with 7 positions matching TRBD1. J was trimmed by 7 bases and V by 4 bases; bases with no gene match: 15. The CDR3 loop spans 16 amino acids. Germline V lookup: CDR1 SGHVS, CDR2 FQNEAQ. Here the CDR3 DNA reads TGTGCCAGCAGCTCAGGCCTGATAGGGGGCTTCCGTGGCTACACCTTC. This gives the protein CASSSGLIGGFRGYTF.

A note on this clone: This same CDR3 is encoded by further DNA sequences in the sample. V gene TRBV9 combines with J gene TRBJ1-2; D gene unclear. This CDR3 has 13 residues. Germline CDR1 and CDR2: SGDLS and YYNGEE. Trimming shortened V by 0 bases and J by 2 bases, and 5 bases separated the two germline ends. The CDR3 region is CASSVVQNYGYTF. For the CDR3, the DNA is TGTGCCAGCAGCGTAGTTCAGAACTATGGCTACACCTTC.

The chain employs TRBV7-9 and TRBJ2-1; 12 bases agree with TRBD2. The CDR3 loop spans 15 amino acids. V gave up 5 bases and J gave up 3 bases; unmatched junction bases: 2. CDR1 SEHNR and CDR2 FQNEAQ come from the germline V gene (reference sequence). CDR3 sequence reads: CASSKGLAGYNEQFF. The CDR3 bases are TGTGCCAGCAGCAAGGGACTAGCGGGCTACAATGAGCAGTTCTTC.

The chain recombines TRBV7-2 with TRBJ2-3, with 16 nucleotides matching TRBD2. CDR3 length equals 18 residues. The junction had 5 bases not matched to a gene; V was cut back by 5 bases and J by 0 bases. Germline CDR1 is SGHTA and CDR2 is FQGNSA. CDR3: CASSLGTSGRASTDTQYF. The CDR3 DNA sequence: TGTGCCAGCAGCCTAGGGACTAGCGGGAGGGCTAGCACAGATACGCAGTATTTT.

This chain connects TRBV10-1 to TRBJ2-1, with TRBD2 identical over 10 bases. Germline V CDR1 and CDR2: WNHNN, SYGVQD (reference sequence). The CDR3 spans 13 residues. J was trimmed by 8 bases and V by 5 bases; bases with no gene match: 3. CDR3 residues: CASSSGTSDEQFF. The CDR3, as DNA: TGCGCCAGCAGTTCCGGGACTAGCGATGAGCAGTTCTTC.

The chain combines TRBV23-1 with TRBJ2-2; weak D call: TRBD1 (5 bases). TRBV23-1 is marked as an open reading frame, function uncertain. The CDR3 sequence is 15 residues long. V dropped 4 bases and J dropped 7 bases, with 16 bases sitting between them. This CDR3 reads CASSPSLGHGGELFF. The CDR3 coding sequence is TGCGCCAGCAGTCCCTCCCTAGGACATGGCGGGGAGCTGTTTTTT.

About this clone itself: In the same sample, other DNA sequences code for this CDR3. The chain has TRBV9 and TRBJ1-5; maybe TRBD1 (6 bases). The V gene's germline CDR1 is SGDLS and CDR2 YYNGEE. V lost 0 bases and J lost 4, with 11 bases in between. The CDR3 has 15 amino acids. This CDR3 reads CASSVDGGLNQPQHF. DNA of the CDR3: TGTGCCAGCAGCGTAGACGGGGGGCTGAATCAGCCCCAGCATTTT. Based on the CDR3 plus reference TRBV9 and TRBJ1-5, the full variable domain is DSGVTQTPKHLITATGQRVTLRCSPRSGDLSVYWYQQSLDQGLQFLIQYYNGEERAKGNILERFSAQQFPDLHSELNLSSLELGDSALYFCASSVDGGLNQPQHFGDGTRLSIL.

The chain is built from TRBV19 and TRBJ2-5; no clear D. V was trimmed by 6 bases and J by 2 bases, leaving 10 bases between them. The CDR3 spans 13 residues. Germline V CDR1 and CDR2: LNHDA, SQIVND (reference sequence). The CDR3 sequence is CASSDRSQETQYF. CDR3 DNA sequence: TGTGCCAGTAGCGACCGGAGTCAAGAGACCCAGTACTTC.

The genes are TRBV5-4 and TRBJ2-7; 7 nucleotides agree with TRBD2. The V gene end was trimmed by 5 bases and the J gene end by 7 bases; junction bases not matched to a gene: 24. The CDR3 spans 18 residues. From germline, CDR1 is SGHNT and CDR2 YYREEE (reference sequence). The CDR3 region is CASSFRLRPGLPPGEQYF. The DNA of the CDR3 is TGTGCCAGCAGTTTCCGACTGAGACCGGGACTACCGCCTGGGGAGCAGTACTTC. Looking up the rest from reference TRBV5-4 and TRBJ2-7 gives the full variable domain: ETGVTQSPTHLIKTRGQQVTLRCSSQSGHNTVSWYQQALGQGPQFIFQYYREEENGRGNFPPRFSGLQFPNYSSELNVNALELDDSALYLCASSFRLRPGLPPGEQYFGPGTRLTVT.

The V gene is TRBV7-2, the J gene TRBJ2-3; 8 bases line up with TRBD2. This CDR3 region has 15 residues. In germline, CDR1 is SGHTA, CDR2 FQGNSA. The J segment lost 0 bases and the V segment lost 5 bases, leaving 4 bases of the junction unmatched. CDR3 nucleotides: TGTGCCAGCAGCCCCGGGGGGGAGAGCACAGATACGCAGTATTTT. Encoded protein: CASSPGGESTDTQYF.

The chain is built from TRBV27 and TRBJ2-5; D possibly corresponds to TRBD1 (6 bases). CDR1 is MNHEY and CDR2 is SMNVEV in the germline V gene (reference sequence). This CDR3 is built from 13 residues. Trimming removed 1 base from V and 6 bases from J, with 9 bases in between. The CDR3: CASSLWQGQTQYF. The DNA of the CDR3 is TGTGCCAGCAGTTTATGGCAGGGGCAGACCCAGTACTTC.

The gene calls are TRBV28 and TRBJ2-3; D is possibly TRBD1 (5 bases). V lost 6 bases to trimming and J lost 0 bases, with 16 bases between them. The CDR3 has 16 residues. The germline V gene encodes CDR1 MDHEN and CDR2 SYDVKM. The CDR3 loop reads CASRGRWPGSTDTQYF. DNA of the CDR3: TGTGCCAGCAGGGGCCGGTGGCCAGGGAGCACAGATACGCAGTATTTT.

In DNA form, the CDR3 reads TGTGCCAGCAGTGAACTGGACAGTGGGGCCTTGGGCGAGCAGTACTTC. It codes for CASSELDSGALGEQYF. This chain links TRBV6-1 with TRBJ2-7, with a weak D call TRBD1 (6 bases). The CDR3 contains 16 residues. Deletions cut 2 bases from V and 6 bases from J, with 20 bases between. Looked up from germline, CDR1 is MNHNS and CDR2 is SASEGT.

Concerning this clone itself: Germline is not matched at one junction end, which may reflect a read error. The CDR3 region has the DNA TGTGCTAGCAGCTCCAGCGGGGCCTACGAGCAGTACTTC. This translates into CASSSSGAYEQYF. The chain uses TRBV7-7 and TRBJ2-7; 7 bases align to TRBD2. This CDR3 spans 13 amino acids. Germline V gene sequence: CDR1 SSHAT, CDR2 FNYEAQ (reference sequence). Complete variable domain (other parts from reference TRBV7-7 and TRBJ2-7): GAGVSQSPRYKVTKRGQDVTLRCDPISSHATLYWYQQALGQGPEFLTYFNYEAQPDKSGLPSDRFSAERPEGSISTLTIQRTEQRDSAMYRCASSSSGAYEQYFGPGTRLTVT.

CDR3: CATQRTSPSYEQYF. The CDR3 nucleotides read TGTGCCACCCAAAGGACTAGCCCTTCCTACGAGCAGTACTTC. This rearrangement joins TRBV28 to TRBJ2-7; 8 bases are a match to TRBD2. This CDR3 has 14 amino acids. Germline values: CDR1 MDHEN, CDR2 SYDVKM. J lost 1 base, V lost 10 bases, and 9 bases had no gene match.

This chain joins TRBV13 and TRBJ1-4; the D gene is possibly TRBD1 (6 bases). V was cut by 2 bases and J by 7 bases, with 8 bases left in between. The CDR3 covers 13 residues. Germline V gives CDR1 PRHDT, CDR2 FYEKMQ (reference sequence). The CDR3 sequence is CASSLSRGEKLFF. The CDR3 nucleotides are TGTGCCAGCAGCTTAAGCAGGGGTGAAAAACTGTTTTTT.

The chain links TRBV19 to TRBJ1-2; 9 bases map to TRBD1. V lost 5 bases, J lost 7 bases, and 11 bases stayed unmatched. Germline V CDR1 and CDR2: LNHDA, SQIVND (reference sequence). The CDR3 totals 15 residues. CDR3 protein: CASSPLTGGIGGYTF. For the CDR3, the DNA is TGTGCCAGTAGTCCTCTGACAGGGGGAATCGGTGGCTACACCTTC.

V gene TRBV10-3 combines with J gene TRBJ2-7, with D possibly being TRBD1 (5 bases). The V end lost 0 bases, the J end lost 5 bases, and 11 bases lay between the germline ends. The CDR3 is 14 residues long. From germline, CDR1 is ENHRY and CDR2 SYGVKD. For the CDR3, the DNA is TGTGCCATCAGTGAGTCGTTACAGGTTAACGAGCAGTACTTC. Protein sequence: CAISESLQVNEQYF.

This clone came up a few times. The chain has TRBV28 and TRBJ1-2, with D possibly TRBD1 on 6 matching bases. The CDR3 is 14 residues long. Germline V CDR1 and CDR2: MDHEN, SYDVKM. V was clipped by 6 bases and J by 8 bases, with 19 bases between them. The CDR3 DNA is TGTGCCAGCAGCCTAAATCCACAGGGCCCCGGCTACACCTTC. This translates into CASSLNPQGPGYTF.

This chain links TRBV9 with TRBJ2-3; 11 positions agree with TRBD2. The CDR3 is made up of 15 amino acids. V lost 6 bases to trimming and J lost 4 bases; unmatched junction nucleotides: 7. Germline values: CDR1 SGDLS, CDR2 YYNGEE. The CDR3 sequence is CASTPGLAGADTQYF. The CDR3 nucleotides are TGTGCCAGCACCCCAGGACTAGCGGGCGCAGATACGCAGTATTTT.

The V and J genes are TRBV2 and TRBJ2-3; TRBD2 matches at 7 bases. CDR1 and CDR2 from the germline V gene are SNHLY and FYNNEI. The CDR3 covers 14 residues. The V segment lost 6 bases and the J segment 4 bases; nucleotides outside the gene matches: 7. The CDR3, as DNA: TGTGCCAGCAGGGGGGGGTTTAGCGCAGATACGCAGTATTTT. Translating it yields CASRGGFSADTQYF. The whole variable domain, remainder taken from reference TRBV2 and TRBJ2-3, is EPEVTQTPSHQVTQMGQEVILRCVPISNHLYFYWYRQILGQKVEFLVSFYNNEISEKSEIFDDQFSVERPDGSNFTLKIRSTKLEDSAMYFCASRGGFSADTQYFGPGTRLTVL.